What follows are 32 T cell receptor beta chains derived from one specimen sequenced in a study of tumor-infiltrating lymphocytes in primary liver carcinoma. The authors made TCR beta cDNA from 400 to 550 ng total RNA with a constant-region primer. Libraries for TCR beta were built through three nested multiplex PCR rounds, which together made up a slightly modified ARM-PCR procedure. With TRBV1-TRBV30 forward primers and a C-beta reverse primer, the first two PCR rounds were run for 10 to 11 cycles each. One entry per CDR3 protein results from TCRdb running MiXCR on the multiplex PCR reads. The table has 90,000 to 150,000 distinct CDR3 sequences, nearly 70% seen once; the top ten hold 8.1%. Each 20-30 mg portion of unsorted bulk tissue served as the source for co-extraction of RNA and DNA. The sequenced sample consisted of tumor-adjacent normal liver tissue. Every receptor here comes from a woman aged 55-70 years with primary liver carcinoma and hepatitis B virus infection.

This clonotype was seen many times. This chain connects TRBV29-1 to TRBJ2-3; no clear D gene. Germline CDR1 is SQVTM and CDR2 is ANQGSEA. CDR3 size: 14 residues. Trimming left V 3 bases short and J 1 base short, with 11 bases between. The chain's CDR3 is CSVDVESRTDTQYF. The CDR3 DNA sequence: TGCAGCGTTGACGTGGAGAGCCGCACAGATACGCAGTATTTT.

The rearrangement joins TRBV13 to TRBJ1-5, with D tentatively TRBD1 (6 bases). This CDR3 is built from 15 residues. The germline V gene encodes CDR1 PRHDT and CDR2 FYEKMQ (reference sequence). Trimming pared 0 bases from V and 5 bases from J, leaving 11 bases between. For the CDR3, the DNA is TGTGCCAGCAGCTTAGGCCGGAGGGGGTATCAGCCCCAGCATTTT. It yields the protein CASSLGRRGYQPQHF.

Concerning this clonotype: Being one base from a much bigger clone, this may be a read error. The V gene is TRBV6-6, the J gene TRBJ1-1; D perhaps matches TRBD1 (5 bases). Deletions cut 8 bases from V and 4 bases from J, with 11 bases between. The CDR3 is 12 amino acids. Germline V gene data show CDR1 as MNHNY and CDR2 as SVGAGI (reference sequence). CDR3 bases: TGTGCCAGCTCGCGGGGGGTCACTGAAGCTTTCTTT. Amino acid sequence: CASSRGVTEAFF.

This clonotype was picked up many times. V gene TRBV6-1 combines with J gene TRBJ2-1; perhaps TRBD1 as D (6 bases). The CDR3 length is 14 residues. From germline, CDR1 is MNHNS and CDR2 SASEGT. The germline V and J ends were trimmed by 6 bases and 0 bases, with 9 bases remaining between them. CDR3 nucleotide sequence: TGTGCCAGCAGGGGCAGGGGCTCCTACAATGAGCAGTTCTTC. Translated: CASRGRGSYNEQFF.

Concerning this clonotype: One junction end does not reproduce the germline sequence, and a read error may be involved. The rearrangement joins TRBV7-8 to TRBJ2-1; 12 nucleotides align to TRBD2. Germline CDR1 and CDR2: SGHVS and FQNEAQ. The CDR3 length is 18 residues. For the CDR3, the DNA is TGTGCTAGCAGCCCAAGGACTAGCGGGAAGGCCCTCTACAATGAGCAGTTCTTC. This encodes CASSPRTSGKALYNEQFF.

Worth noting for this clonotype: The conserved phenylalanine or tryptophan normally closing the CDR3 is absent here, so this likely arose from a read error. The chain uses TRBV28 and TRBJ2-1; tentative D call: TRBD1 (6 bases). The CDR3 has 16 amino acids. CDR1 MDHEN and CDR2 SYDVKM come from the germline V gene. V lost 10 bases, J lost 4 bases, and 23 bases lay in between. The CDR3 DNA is TGTGCCACCTTCGATAAAACAGGGAAGGGGTACAATGAGCAGTTCTCC. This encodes CATFDKTGKGYNEQFS.

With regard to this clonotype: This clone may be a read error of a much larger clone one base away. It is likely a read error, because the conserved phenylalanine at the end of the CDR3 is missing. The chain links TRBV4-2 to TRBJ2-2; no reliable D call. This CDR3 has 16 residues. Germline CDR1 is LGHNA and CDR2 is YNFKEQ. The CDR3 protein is CASSRESEAYTRELFS. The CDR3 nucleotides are TGTGCCAGCAGCCGAGAATCGGAAGCGTACACCAGGGAGCTGTTTTCT.

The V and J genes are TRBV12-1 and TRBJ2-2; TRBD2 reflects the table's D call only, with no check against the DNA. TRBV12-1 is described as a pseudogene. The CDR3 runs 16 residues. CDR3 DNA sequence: TGTACCAGTATCGCGGGGGGGCACACGAACACCGGGGAGCTGTTTTTT. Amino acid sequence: CTSIAGGHTNTGELFF.

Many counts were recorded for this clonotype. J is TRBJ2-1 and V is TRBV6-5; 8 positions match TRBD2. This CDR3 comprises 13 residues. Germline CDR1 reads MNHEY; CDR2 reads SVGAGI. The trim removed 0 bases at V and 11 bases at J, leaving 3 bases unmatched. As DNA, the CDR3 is TGTGCCAGCAGTTACTCCGGACTAGCTAAGCAGTTCTTC. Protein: CASSYSGLAKQFF.

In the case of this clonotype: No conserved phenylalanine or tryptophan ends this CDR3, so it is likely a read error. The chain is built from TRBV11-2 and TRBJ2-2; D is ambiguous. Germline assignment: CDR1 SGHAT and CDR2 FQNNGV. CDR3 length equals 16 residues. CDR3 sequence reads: CASSDGRNTNIGELFY. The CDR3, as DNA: TGTGCCAGCAGCGACGGACGCAACACGAACATCGGGGAGCTGTTTTAC.

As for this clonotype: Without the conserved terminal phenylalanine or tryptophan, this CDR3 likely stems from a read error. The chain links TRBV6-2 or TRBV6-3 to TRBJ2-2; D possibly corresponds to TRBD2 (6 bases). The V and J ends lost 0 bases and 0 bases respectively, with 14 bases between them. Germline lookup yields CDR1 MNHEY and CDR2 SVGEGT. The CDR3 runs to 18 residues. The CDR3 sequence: CASSYSPIAGSNTGELFL. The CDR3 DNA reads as TGTGCCAGCAGTTACTCCCCCATTGCGGGATCGAACACCGGGGAGCTGTTTCTT.

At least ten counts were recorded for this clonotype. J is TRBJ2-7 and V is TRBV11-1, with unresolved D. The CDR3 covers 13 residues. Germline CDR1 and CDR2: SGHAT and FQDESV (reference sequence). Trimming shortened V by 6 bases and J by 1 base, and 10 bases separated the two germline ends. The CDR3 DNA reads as TGTGCCAGCAGGGGGAAGCGATCCTACGAGCAGTACTTC. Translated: CASRGKRSYEQYF.

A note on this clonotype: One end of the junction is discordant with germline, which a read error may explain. CDR3 sequence: CARSRLGGSPLHF. The CDR3 region has the DNA TGTGCCCGCAGCAGACTTGGGGGTTCACCCCTCCACTTT. This sequence joins TRBV11-1 and TRBJ1-6, with D possibly TRBD1 on 5 matching bases. This CDR3 spans 13 amino acids. Looked up from germline, CDR1 is SGHAT and CDR2 is FQDESV (reference sequence).

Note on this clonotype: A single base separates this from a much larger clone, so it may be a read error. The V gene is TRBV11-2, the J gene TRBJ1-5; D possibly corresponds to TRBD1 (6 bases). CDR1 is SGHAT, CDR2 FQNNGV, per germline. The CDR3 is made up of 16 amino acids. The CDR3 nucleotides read TGTACCAGCAGCCTAAAAGGGGGACTGACGAATAAGCCCCAGCATTTT. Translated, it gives CTSSLKGGLTNKPQHF.

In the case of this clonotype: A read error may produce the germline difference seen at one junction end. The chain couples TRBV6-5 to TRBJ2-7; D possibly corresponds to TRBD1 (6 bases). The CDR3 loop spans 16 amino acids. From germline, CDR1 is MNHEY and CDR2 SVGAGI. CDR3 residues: CAGSSNTGTPAMEQYF. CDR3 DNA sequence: TGTGCCGGCAGTTCCAATACGGGGACACCAGCTATGGAGCAGTACTTC.

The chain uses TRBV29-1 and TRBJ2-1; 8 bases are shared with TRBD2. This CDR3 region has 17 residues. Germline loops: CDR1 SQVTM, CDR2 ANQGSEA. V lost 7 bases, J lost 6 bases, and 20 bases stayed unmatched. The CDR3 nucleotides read TGCAGCGCCATCATCTGGGGGACTAGTGTGAGAGGCAATGAGCAGTTCTTC. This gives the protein CSAIIWGTSVRGNEQFF.

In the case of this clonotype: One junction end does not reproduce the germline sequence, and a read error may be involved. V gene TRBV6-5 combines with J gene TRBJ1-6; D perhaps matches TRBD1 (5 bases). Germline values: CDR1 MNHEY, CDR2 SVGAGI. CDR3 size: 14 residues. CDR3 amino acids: CASSYGGYNSPLHF. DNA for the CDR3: TGCGCCAGCAGTTACGGGGGCTATAATTCACCCCTCCACTTT.

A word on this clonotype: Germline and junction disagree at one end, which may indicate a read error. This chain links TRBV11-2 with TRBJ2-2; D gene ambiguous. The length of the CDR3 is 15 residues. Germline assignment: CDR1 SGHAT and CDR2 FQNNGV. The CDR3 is CVNSPRAGVTEELFF. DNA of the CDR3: TGTGTCAACAGTCCTAGGGCCGGTGTCACCGAGGAGCTGTTTTTT.

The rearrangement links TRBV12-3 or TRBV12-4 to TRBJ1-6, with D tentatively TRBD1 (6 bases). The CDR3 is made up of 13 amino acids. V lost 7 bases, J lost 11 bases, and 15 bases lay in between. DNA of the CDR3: TGTGCCAGCACTTCGAGGGGGGGTCCACCCCTCCACTTT. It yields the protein CASTSRGGPPLHF.

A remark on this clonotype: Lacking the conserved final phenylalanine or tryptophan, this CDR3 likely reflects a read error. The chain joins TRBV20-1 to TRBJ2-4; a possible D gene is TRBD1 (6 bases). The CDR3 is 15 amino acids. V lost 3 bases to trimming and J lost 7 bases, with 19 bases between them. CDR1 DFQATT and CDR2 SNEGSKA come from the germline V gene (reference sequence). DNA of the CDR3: TGCAGTGCTAGCAGGCAGGGGACCACTAACAACATTCAGTACTCC. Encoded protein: CSASRQGTTNNIQYS.

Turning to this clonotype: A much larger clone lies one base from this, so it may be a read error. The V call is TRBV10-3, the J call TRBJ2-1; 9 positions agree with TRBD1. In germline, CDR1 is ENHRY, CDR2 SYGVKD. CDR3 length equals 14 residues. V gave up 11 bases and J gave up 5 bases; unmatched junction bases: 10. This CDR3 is CAPESGTGNNEQFF. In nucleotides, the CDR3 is TGTGCCCCCGAATCCGGGACAGGGAACAATGAGCAGTTCTTC.

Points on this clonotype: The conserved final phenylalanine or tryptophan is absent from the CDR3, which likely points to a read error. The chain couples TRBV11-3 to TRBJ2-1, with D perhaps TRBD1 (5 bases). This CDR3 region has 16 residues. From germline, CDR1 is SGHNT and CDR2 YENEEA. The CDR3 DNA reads TGTGTCTGCAGCTTAGGTGGCGGATCAGGGCGAAATGAGCAGTTCTGC. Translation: CVCSLGGGSGRNEQFC.

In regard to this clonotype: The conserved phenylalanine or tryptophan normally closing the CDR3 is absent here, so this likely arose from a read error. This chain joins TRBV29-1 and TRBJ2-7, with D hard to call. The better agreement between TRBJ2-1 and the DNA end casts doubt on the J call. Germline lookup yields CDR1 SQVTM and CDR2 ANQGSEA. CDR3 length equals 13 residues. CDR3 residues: CSVETGSSYEQFS. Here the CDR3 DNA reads TGCAGCGTTGAAACTGGTAGCTCCTACGAGCAGTTCTCC.

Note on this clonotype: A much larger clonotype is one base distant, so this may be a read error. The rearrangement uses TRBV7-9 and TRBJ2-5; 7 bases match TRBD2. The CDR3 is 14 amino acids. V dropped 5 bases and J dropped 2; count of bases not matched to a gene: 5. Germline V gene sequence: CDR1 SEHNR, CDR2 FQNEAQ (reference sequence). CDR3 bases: TGTGCCAGCAGCCGCGGGAGTGTGCAAGAGACCCAGTACTTC. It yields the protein CASSRGSVQETQYF. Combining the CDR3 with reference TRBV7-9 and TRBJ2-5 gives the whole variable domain DTGVSQNPRHKITKRGQNVTFRCDPISEHNRLYWYRQTLGQGPEFLTYFQNEAQLEKSRLLSDRFSAERPKGSFSTLEIQRTEQGDSAMYLCASSRGSVQETQYFGPGTRLLVL.

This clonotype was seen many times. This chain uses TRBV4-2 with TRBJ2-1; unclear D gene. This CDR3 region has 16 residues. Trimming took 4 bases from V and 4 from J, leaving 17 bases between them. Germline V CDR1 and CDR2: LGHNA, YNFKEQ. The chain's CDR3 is CASSPGDWRPYNEQFF. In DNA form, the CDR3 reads TGTGCCAGCAGCCCAGGAGATTGGCGGCCATACAATGAGCAGTTCTTC.

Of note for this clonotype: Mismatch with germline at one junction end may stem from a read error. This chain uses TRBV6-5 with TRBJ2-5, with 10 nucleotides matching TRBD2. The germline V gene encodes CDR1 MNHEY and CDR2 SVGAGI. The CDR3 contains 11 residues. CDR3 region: CASMQAGGDCF. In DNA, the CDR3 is TGTGCCAGCATGCAAGCGGGAGGGGACTGCTTC.

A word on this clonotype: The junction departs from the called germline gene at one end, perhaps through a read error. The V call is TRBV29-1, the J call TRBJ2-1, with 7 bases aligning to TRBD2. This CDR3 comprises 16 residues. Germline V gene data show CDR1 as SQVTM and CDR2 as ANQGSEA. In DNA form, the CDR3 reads TGCAGCATTCACCCTCTAGCGGATGATACGAGGAATGAGCAATTCTTC. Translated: CSIHPLADDTRNEQFF.

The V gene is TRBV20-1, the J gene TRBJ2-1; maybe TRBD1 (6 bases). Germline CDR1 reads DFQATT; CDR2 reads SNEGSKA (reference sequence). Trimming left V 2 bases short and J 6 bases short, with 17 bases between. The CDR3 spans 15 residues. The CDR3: CSARSRQVYGNEQFF. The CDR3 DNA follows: TGCAGTGCTAGATCTCGACAGGTTTATGGCAATGAGCAGTTCTTC.

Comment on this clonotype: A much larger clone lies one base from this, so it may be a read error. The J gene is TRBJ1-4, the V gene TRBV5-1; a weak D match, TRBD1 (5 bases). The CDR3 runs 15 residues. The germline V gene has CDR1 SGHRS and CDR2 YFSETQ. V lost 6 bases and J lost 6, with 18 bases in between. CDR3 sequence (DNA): TGCGCCAGCATCGCGGTTGGGACGGGGTATGAAAAACTGTTTTTT. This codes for CASIAVGTGYEKLFF.

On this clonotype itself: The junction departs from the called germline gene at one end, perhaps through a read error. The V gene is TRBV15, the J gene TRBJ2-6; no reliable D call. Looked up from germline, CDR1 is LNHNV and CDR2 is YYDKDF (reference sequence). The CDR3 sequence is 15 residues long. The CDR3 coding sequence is TGCGCCACCAGCAGAGGCCAGTCTGGGGCCAACGTCCTGACTTTC. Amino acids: CATSRGQSGANVLTF.

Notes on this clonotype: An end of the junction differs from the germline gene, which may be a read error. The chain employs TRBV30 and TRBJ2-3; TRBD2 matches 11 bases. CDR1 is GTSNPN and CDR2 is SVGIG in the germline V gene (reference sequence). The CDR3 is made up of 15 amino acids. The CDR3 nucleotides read TGTGTCTACTCCATAGCGGGAGGGACCGGGGATACCCAGTATTTT. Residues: CVYSIAGGTGDTQYF.

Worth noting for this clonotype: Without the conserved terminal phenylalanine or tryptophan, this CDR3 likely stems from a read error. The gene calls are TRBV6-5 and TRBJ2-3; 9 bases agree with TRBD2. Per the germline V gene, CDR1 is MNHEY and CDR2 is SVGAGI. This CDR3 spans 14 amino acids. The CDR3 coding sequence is TGTGCCACTGGAGCTAGCGGGGTCACAGATATGCAGTATTTG. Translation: CATGASGVTDMQYL.